A single sample gave rise to the 13 T cell receptor beta chains below, sequenced in a study of long-term antiretroviral therapy in people with HIV. The immunoSEQ assay was v3.0, run at survey level. Method: immunoSEQ multiplex PCR; TCRdb's copy keeps in-frame clones and lacks some. The sample gives roughly 25,000 clones, almost 80% of which show up once; approximately 10% is in the top ten. This sample comprised unsorted PBMCs, obtained 2.1 years after starting antiretroviral therapy. The source of these receptors is a man younger than 40 with HIV.

This clone came up once. V gene TRBV30 combines with J gene TRBJ1-6; 8 positions agree with TRBD1. Germline CDR1 GTSNPN, CDR2 SVGIG (reference sequence). The CDR3 is made up of 14 amino acids. The V segment lost 2 bases and the J segment 9 bases; nucleotides outside the gene matches: 6. The CDR3 loop is CAWSQTGVSSPLHF. In nucleotides, the CDR3 is TGTGCCTGGAGTCAGACAGGGGTATCTTCACCCCTCCACTTT.

The chain employs TRBV27 and TRBJ2-7, with a tentative D call TRBD1 (7 bases). V lost 6 bases and J lost 6, with 12 bases in between. The CDR3 runs 12 residues. Germline V CDR1 and CDR2: MNHEY, SMNVEV (reference sequence). The chain's CDR3 is CASRDYRGEQYF. The CDR3 nucleotides read TGTGCCAGCAGGGACTACAGGGGCGAGCAGTACTTC.

By sample fraction, this clone is medium-sized (0.01 to 0.1%). This chain links TRBV10-3 with TRBJ2-1; D call uncertain. CDR1 and CDR2 (germline): ENHRY, SYGVKD. V lost 5 bases, J lost 7 bases, and 6 bases lay in between. The CDR3 sequence is 11 residues long. In nucleotides, the CDR3 is TGTGCCATCAGTTTCGGAAATGAGCAGTTCTTC. Protein sequence: CAISFGNEQFF.

V gene TRBV28 combines with J gene TRBJ2-3; a weak D match, TRBD2 (7 bases). V was clipped by 3 bases and J by 5 bases, with 12 bases between them. This CDR3 region has 14 residues. Germline CDR1 reads MDHEN; CDR2 reads SYDVKM. Here the CDR3 DNA reads TGTGCCAGCAGTTTTGGGGGGGCTGTAGATACGCAGTATTTT. Encoded protein: CASSFGGAVDTQYF.

This chain links TRBV30 with TRBJ2-3; D may correspond to TRBD1 or TRBD2 (6 bases each). Trimming pared 1 base from V and 8 bases from J, leaving 10 bases between. The CDR3 totals 12 residues. Germline values: CDR1 GTSNPN, CDR2 SVGIG (reference sequence). CDR3 bases: TGTGCCTGGAGTGGGGGGGCCCGTACGCAGTATTTT. This sequence encodes CAWSGGARTQYF.

J is TRBJ1-1 and V is TRBV2, with 9 bases aligning to TRBD1. V lost 10 bases, J lost 4 bases, and 4 bases stayed unmatched. Germline loops: CDR1 SNHLY, CDR2 FYNNEI. The CDR3 loop spans 12 amino acids. For the CDR3, the DNA is TGTGCCATCCCGACAGGGGGCACTGAAGCTTTCTTT. This sequence encodes CAIPTGGTEAFF.

Only a few counts were recorded for this clone. This rearrangement joins TRBV2 to TRBJ1-1; D is ambiguous. There are 13 residues in the CDR3. V lost 1 base and J lost 7, with 10 bases in between. CDR1 and CDR2 from the germline V gene are SNHLY and FYNNEI. The CDR3 coding sequence is TGTGCCAGCAGTGAAGTTCTGTCAGGTGAAGCTTTCTTT. This gives the protein CASSEVLSGEAFF. Filled out from reference TRBV2 and TRBJ1-1, the complete variable domain reads EPEVTQTPSHQVTQMGQEVILRCVPISNHLYFYWYRQILGQKVEFLVSFYNNEISEKSEIFDDQFSVERPDGSNFTLKIRSTKLEDSAMYFCASSEVLSGEAFFGQGTRLTVV.

The genes are TRBV5-6 and TRBJ2-7; D unresolved. The ends were cut back, 0 bases at V and 4 bases at J, with 8 bases in the middle. The germline V gene encodes CDR1 SGHDT and CDR2 YYEEEE. The CDR3 consists of 13 residues. The CDR3 region is CASSLARRYEQYF. The CDR3 bases are TGTGCCAGCAGCTTGGCCAGGCGGTACGAGCAGTACTTC.

The V and J genes are TRBV9 and TRBJ2-7; 8 nucleotides match TRBD1. Looked up from germline, CDR1 is SGDLS and CDR2 is YYNGEE. The CDR3 is made up of 16 amino acids. The trim removed 3 bases at V and 5 bases at J, leaving 13 bases unmatched. The DNA for the CDR3 is TGTGCCAGCAGCGCACCCGGGACAGGTGGTTTGCACGAGCAGTACTTC. Amino acids: CASSAPGTGGLHEQYF.

The chain employs TRBV6-1 and TRBJ1-1, with 8 bases fitting TRBD1. The CDR3 is 17 amino acids. Germline V lookup: CDR1 MNHNS, CDR2 SASEGT. Trimming took 1 base from V and 3 from J; bases not matched to a gene: 10. Here the CDR3 reads CASSEVSQGARDTEAFF. CDR3 sequence (DNA): TGTGCCAGCAGTGAAGTTTCTCAGGGGGCGCGAGACACTGAAGCTTTCTTT.

The chain has TRBV9 and TRBJ2-5; either TRBD1 or TRBD2 may fit D (5 bases each). Between the trimmed V and J ends, which lost 0 bases and 7 bases, there was a span of 19 bases. The CDR3 sequence is 16 residues long. Germline CDR1 SGDLS, CDR2 YYNGEE. In DNA, the CDR3 is TGTGCCAGCAGCGTAGCTGAGGGGCCATGGGGAATGACCCAGTACTTC. Translating gives CASSVAEGPWGMTQYF.

This clone was recorded a few times. The rearrangement joins TRBV5-1 to TRBJ1-2; D unclear. The CDR3 contains 13 residues. Trimming pared 0 bases from V and 1 base from J, leaving 4 bases between. Germline V gene lookup returns CDR1 SGHRS and CDR2 YFSETQ. The chain's CDR3 is CASSLDFNYGYTF. CDR3 nucleotide sequence: TGCGCCAGCAGCTTGGACTTTAACTATGGCTACACCTTC.

The chain couples TRBV18 to TRBJ2-7, with a tentative D call TRBD2 (7 bases). This CDR3 contains 16 residues. V lost 5 bases, J lost 6 bases, and 23 bases lay in between. Germline V gives CDR1 KGHSH, CDR2 LQKENI. CDR3 residues: CASSRGGRKASGEQYF. CDR3 bases: TGTGCCAGCTCAAGGGGGGGGCGTAAGGCTTCGGGCGAGCAGTACTTC.